This entry describes one T cell receptor beta chain. The antigen remains undetermined. These data belong to a study of CXCR3-negative and CXCR3-positive naive CD8 T cells. Study-level points and caveats: Much lower diversity was found in memory CD8+ cells, while both naive subsets had comparably high diversity. Similar levels of surface CD5 were seen between naive subsets; TCR strength was inferred from TRB CDR3 properties. Partly lower CXCR3 expression followed cryopreservation, and most assays relied on fresh PBMCs.

CDR1 is MNHEY and CDR2 is SMNVEV in the germline V gene (reference sequence). This CDR3 is 14 amino acids long. Sorts performed in triplicate captured 250,000 to 350,000 cells each from every CD8+ T cell subset. Libraries of TRB cDNA were made by 5' RACE and carried UMIs. TCRdb reprocessed the 5' RACE reads and keeps a single row for each CDR3 protein, giving no DNA. This sample's table reports under 50,000 distinct CDR3 sequences. Sequenced: naive CXCR3- CD8+ T cells from blood. Regarding subset: CD45RO-CCR7+CD27+CD95- naive CD8+ T cells lacking CXCR3 (TNR3-). This TCR was sampled from a human donor in good health. Some clones in this sample may be carry-over from other donors' samples. The rearrangement links TRBV27 to TRBJ2-7; the TCRdb call, TRBD1, lacks DNA for checking. The CDR3 loop is CAVQSPDRADEQYF.